Following are 27 T cell receptor beta chains from one sample sequenced in a study of cytomegalovirus exposure and HLA in healthy donors. Use of 60 Vbeta and 13 Jbeta primers characterized the PCR. Libraries were prepared by immunoSEQ multiplex PCR; TCRdb keeps only in-frame clonotypes and omits some of them. The data hold just over 200,000 clones, with 70% observed a single time. Material: PBMCs. These receptors all come from a man aged 35 to 55 in good health and CMV-seropositive.

This clone was counted only a few times. The V call is TRBV6-6, the J call TRBJ2-1; 10 bases align to TRBD2. In germline, CDR1 is MNHNY, CDR2 SVGAGI (reference sequence). The CDR3 extends over 16 amino acids. Germline trimming cut 2 bases from V and 8 bases from J; bases unmatched to any gene: 9. CDR3 bases: TGTGCCAGCAGTTACGGGGTGATAGCGGGGGGTGATGAGCAGTTCTTC. Translating gives CASSYGVIAGGDEQFF.

This chain connects TRBV25-1 to TRBJ1-6; 7 bases align to TRBD1. In germline, CDR1 is MGHDK, CDR2 SYGVNS. This CDR3 has 16 residues. V lost 3 bases to trimming and J lost 6 bases; unmatched junction nucleotides: 8. The CDR3 protein is CASSEAAGTANSPLHF. In DNA form, the CDR3 reads TGTGCCAGCAGTGAGGCGGCCGGGACAGCTAATTCACCCCTCCACTTT.

The DNA for the CDR3 is TGTGCCAGCAACTACTTCGGGACACCTCACACCGGGGAGCTGTTTTTT. Its translation: CASNYFGTPHTGELFF. The chain combines TRBV7-9 with TRBJ2-2, with D possibly TRBD1 on 6 matching bases. The V gene lost 7 bases and the J gene lost 3 bases, with 18 bases spanning the gap. Per the germline V gene, CDR1 is SEHNR and CDR2 is FQNEAQ (reference sequence). The CDR3 runs to 16 residues.

This clone was found once. The rearrangement uses TRBV4-3 and TRBJ2-3; D is possibly TRBD2 (6 bases). CDR3 length equals 14 residues. V was trimmed by 0 bases and J by 6 bases, leaving 10 bases between them. CDR1 and CDR2 (germline): LGHNA, YSLEER. The CDR3: CASSQDRRADTQYF. The CDR3 coding sequence is TGCGCCAGCAGCCAAGATCGGAGGGCGGATACGCAGTATTTT.

The chain has TRBV5-1 and TRBJ2-3; 11 bases map to TRBD2. CDR1 and CDR2 (germline): SGHRS, YFSETQ. Trimming removed 4 bases from V and 10 bases from J; junction bases left unmatched: 11. The CDR3 has 15 residues. In DNA, the CDR3 is TGCGCCAGCAGCCCCGGGACTAGCGGTCCCGTTCCGCAGTATTTT. Translating it yields CASSPGTSGPVPQYF.

V and J are TRBV13 and TRBJ1-6, with 7 bases that match TRBD1. Germline lookup yields CDR1 PRHDT and CDR2 FYEKMQ (reference sequence). With V trimmed by 6 bases and J by 4 bases, 9 bases remained unmatched. The CDR3 extends over 16 amino acids. The CDR3 protein is CASRPSSTGYNSPLHF. The CDR3 DNA follows: TGTGCCAGCAGACCCTCTTCGACAGGGTATAATTCACCCCTCCACTTT.

The chain couples TRBV5-1 to TRBJ2-3, with D possibly being TRBD1 (6 bases). The CDR3 is made up of 14 amino acids. The germline V gene encodes CDR1 SGHRS and CDR2 YFSETQ. The V end was cut by 4 bases, the J end by 4 bases, with 13 bases between. In DNA, the CDR3 is TGCGCCAGCAGCCAGCGACAGGCCCCAGATACGCAGTATTTT. It encodes CASSQRQAPDTQYF.

This clone was seen more than once but under ten times. J is TRBJ1-1 and V is TRBV7-2; weak D call: TRBD1 (6 bases). With 6 bases removed from V and 1 base from J, the gap between germline ends came to 9 bases. This CDR3 has 13 amino acids. Germline assignment: CDR1 SGHTA and CDR2 FQGNSA. The DNA of the CDR3 is TGTGCCAGCAGTCCCAGGGGGAACACTGAAGCTTTCTTT. Translated, it gives CASSPRGNTEAFF.

As regards this clone: The sample contains more than one DNA sequence encoding this CDR3. The chain joins TRBV19 to TRBJ1-5; 8 nucleotides match TRBD1. This CDR3 is built from 13 residues. The ends lost 9 bases at V and 6 bases at J; junction bases unmatched: 7. Germline-derived CDR1 and CDR2 are LNHDA and SQIVND (reference sequence). The CDR3 DNA follows: TGTGCCAGCTCGGACAGGGTCGGTCAGCCCCAGCATTTT. Translation gives CASSDRVGQPQHF.

The chain uses TRBV5-1 and TRBJ2-3; maybe TRBD1 (7 bases). Trimming left V 4 bases short and J 2 bases short, with 17 bases between. This CDR3 comprises 16 residues. Germline V gives CDR1 SGHRS, CDR2 YFSETQ. The CDR3 region has the DNA TGCGCCAGCAGCACCACAGGGGACTCCTACACAGATACGCAGTATTTT. This translates into CASSTTGDSYTDTQYF.

This clone occurred once. The chain employs TRBV27 and TRBJ2-1; 11 bases agree with TRBD2. The CDR3 has 17 amino acids. Trimming cost V 5 bases and J 6 bases; bases outside gene matches: 12. Germline-derived CDR1 and CDR2 are MNHEY and SMNVEV (reference sequence). The CDR3, as DNA: TGTGCCAGCAGTCCTGGGTTAGCGGGGGGGCCGGGCAATGAGCAGTTCTTC. Translation gives CASSPGLAGGPGNEQFF.

This chain connects TRBV7-3 to TRBJ2-1, with D maybe TRBD1 (5 bases). The CDR3 totals 15 residues. Per the germline V gene, CDR1 is SGHTA and CDR2 is FQGTGA. The germline V and J ends were trimmed by 5 bases and 2 bases, with 13 bases remaining between them. The CDR3 is CASSVDAGTYNEQFF. CDR3 bases: TGTGCCAGCAGCGTAGACGCAGGGACCTACAATGAGCAGTTCTTC.

The chain has TRBV5-4 and TRBJ1-2; 7 bases agree with TRBD1. V lost 5 bases to trimming and J lost 6 bases; unmatched junction nucleotides: 10. This CDR3 spans 14 amino acids. Per germline, CDR1 SGHNT and CDR2 YYREEE (reference sequence). CDR3 loop: CASREQTGPNGYTF. The CDR3 region has the DNA TGTGCCAGCAGGGAACAGACAGGGCCCAATGGCTACACCTTC.

V gene TRBV19 combines with J gene TRBJ1-2; 7 bases align to TRBD1. Germline trimming cut 5 bases from V and 1 base from J; bases unmatched to any gene: 10. Looked up from germline, CDR1 is LNHDA and CDR2 is SQIVND (reference sequence). CDR3 length: 16 amino acids. The CDR3 DNA is TGTGCCAGTAGTGCCGACAGGGCCCCCATTAACTATGGCTACACCTTC. As protein: CASSADRAPINYGYTF.

The rearrangement links TRBV5-6 to TRBJ2-4; maybe TRBD2 (5 bases). The length of the CDR3 is 13 residues. Germline V gene data show CDR1 as SGHDT and CDR2 as YYEEEE. Trimming took off 1 base at V and 9 bases at J, with 11 bases between the two ends. The CDR3, as DNA: TGTGCCAGCAGCTTGACAGCGGTCGGCATTCAGTACTTC. It yields the protein CASSLTAVGIQYF.

The chain couples TRBV27 to TRBJ2-1; 8 bases line up with TRBD1. Germline CDR1 reads MNHEY; CDR2 reads SMNVEV (reference sequence). The CDR3 is 12 amino acids. Losses at the gene ends were 10 bases for V and 12 bases for J; bases not matched to a gene: 11. The CDR3 DNA follows: TGTGCCACCGGGACAGGTGGGCCTGGGCAGTTCTTC. Protein: CATGTGGPGQFF.

This clone turned up a few times. The chain links TRBV2 to TRBJ2-7; 12 bases are a match to TRBD2. This CDR3 is built from 15 residues. J was trimmed by 0 bases and V by 7 bases; bases with no gene match: 4. In germline, CDR1 is SNHLY, CDR2 FYNNEI. CDR3: CASKTSGGFSYEQYF. DNA of the CDR3: TGTGCCAGCAAGACTAGCGGGGGCTTCTCCTACGAGCAGTACTTC.

The genes are TRBV9 and TRBJ1-2; maybe TRBD1 (5 bases). The CDR3 consists of 14 residues. The germline gives CDR1 SGDLS, CDR2 YYNGEE. V lost 6 bases and J 8 bases, leaving 20 bases between the germline ends. The CDR3 spells CASNPQRGTEGYTF. For the CDR3, the DNA is TGTGCCAGCAACCCCCAGCGGGGGACGGAGGGCTACACCTTC.

This chain connects TRBV5-1 to TRBJ2-5; perhaps TRBD2 as D (6 bases). Germline CDR1 is SGHRS and CDR2 is YFSETQ. This CDR3 has 15 residues. V lost 1 base and J 5 bases, leaving 15 bases between the germline ends. The CDR3 reads CASSLFGVGGETQYF. The CDR3 coding sequence is TGCGCCAGCAGCTTGTTTGGCGTTGGGGGGGAGACCCAGTACTTC.

The chain recombines TRBV27 with TRBJ2-5; 9 nucleotides align to TRBD2. The CDR3 is 14 amino acids. Germline CDR1 reads MNHEY; CDR2 reads SMNVEV (reference sequence). With V trimmed by 6 bases and J by 5 bases, 7 bases remained unmatched. CDR3 in amino acids: CASRPGLAVETQYF. DNA of the CDR3: TGTGCCAGCAGACCGGGACTAGCAGTGGAGACCCAGTACTTC.

This sequence joins TRBV6-1 and TRBJ1-1; D is uncertain. The CDR3 has 15 residues. The germline V gene has CDR1 MNHNS and CDR2 SASEGT. V was trimmed by 7 bases and J by 1 base, leaving 16 bases between them. CDR3 loop: CASTLGGRANTEAFF. The CDR3 region has the DNA TGTGCCAGCACTCTTGGTGGGCGGGCGAACACTGAAGCTTTCTTT.

This clone has only a few counts. The chain combines TRBV6-1 with TRBJ1-5, with D possibly matching TRBD1 (6 bases). Deletions cut 8 bases from V and 0 bases from J, with 11 bases between. The CDR3 length is 14 residues. Per the germline V gene, CDR1 is MNHNS and CDR2 is SASEGT. The CDR3 DNA sequence: TGTGCCAGCCAGACAGGTAATAGCAATCAGCCCCAGCATTTT. It specifies CASQTGNSNQPQHF.

This clone came up a few times. The chain joins TRBV7-2 to TRBJ1-4; TRBD1 aligns across 10 bases. Germline CDR1 is SGHTA and CDR2 is FQGNSA. With 3 bases clipped from V and 4 bases from J, the junction kept 2 bases outside the gene matches. CDR3 length: 15 amino acids. CDR3 coding DNA: TGTGCCAGCAGCTTCGGACAGGGGGTTAATGAAAAACTGTTTTTT. This gives the protein CASSFGQGVNEKLFF.

The gene calls are TRBV4-1 and TRBJ1-1, with a tentative D call TRBD1 (5 bases). Germline V gene sequence: CDR1 MGHRA, CDR2 YSYEKL. The ends were cut back, 4 bases at V and 4 bases at J, with 19 bases in the middle. This CDR3 contains 16 residues. The CDR3 loop is CASSLSPSRGITEAFF. CDR3 coding DNA: TGCGCCAGCAGCCTCTCCCCATCTCGGGGGATCACTGAAGCTTTCTTT.

This chain links TRBV7-9 with TRBJ1-4; D is uncertain. CDR3 length equals 11 residues. The V end lost 9 bases, the J end lost 4 bases, and 6 bases lay between the germline ends. In germline, CDR1 is SEHNR, CDR2 FQNEAQ (reference sequence). CDR3 nucleotides: TGTGCCAGTCGACTTAATGAAAAACTGTTTTTT. Encoded protein: CASRLNEKLFF.

This clone was counted a single time. The chain joins TRBV18 to TRBJ1-1; TRBD1 matches at 7 bases. V was pared by 5 bases and J by 2 bases, with 2 bases of the junction left unmatched. CDR1 and CDR2 from the germline V gene are KGHSH and LQKENI. The CDR3 totals 13 residues. The DNA of the CDR3 is TGTGCCAGCTCAGGACAGGAAAACACTGAAGCTTTCTTT. This encodes CASSGQENTEAFF.

The rearrangement links TRBV27 to TRBJ2-7; 8 bases map to TRBD1. Germline V lookup: CDR1 MNHEY, CDR2 SMNVEV (reference sequence). Trimming at V came to 6 bases and at J to 3 bases, leaving 10 bases not matched to a gene. This CDR3 comprises 15 residues. The CDR3 loop reads CASSAGTGGYYEQYF. The DNA for the CDR3 is TGTGCCAGCAGCGCCGGCACAGGGGGGTACTACGAGCAGTACTTC.